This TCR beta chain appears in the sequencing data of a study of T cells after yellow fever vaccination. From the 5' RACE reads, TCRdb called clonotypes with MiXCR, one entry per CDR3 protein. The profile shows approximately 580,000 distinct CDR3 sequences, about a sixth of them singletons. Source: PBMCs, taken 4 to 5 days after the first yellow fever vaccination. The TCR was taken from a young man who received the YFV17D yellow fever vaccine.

CDR3 sequence reads: CASTTQGGNNEQFF. DNA for the CDR3: TGTGCCAGCACAACCCAGGGGGGTAACAATGAGCAGTTCTTC. This chain links TRBV7-2 with TRBJ2-1; possible D gene TRBD1, 7 bases. Germline CDR1 and CDR2: SGHTA and FQGNSA. Trimming stripped 7 bases from V and 5 bases from J, with 15 bases between. The CDR3 covers 14 residues.